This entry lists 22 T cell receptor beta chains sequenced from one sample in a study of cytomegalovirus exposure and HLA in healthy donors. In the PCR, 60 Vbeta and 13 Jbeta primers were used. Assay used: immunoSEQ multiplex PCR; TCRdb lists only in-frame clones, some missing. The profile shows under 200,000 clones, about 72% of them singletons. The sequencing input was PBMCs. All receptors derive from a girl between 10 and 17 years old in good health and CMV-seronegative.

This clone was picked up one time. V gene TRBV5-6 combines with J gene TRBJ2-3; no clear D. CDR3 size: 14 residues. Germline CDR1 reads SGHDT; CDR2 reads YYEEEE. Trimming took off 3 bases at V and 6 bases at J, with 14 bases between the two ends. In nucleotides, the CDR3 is TGTGCCAGCAGCTCTCCCTTCCCAGGCGATACGCAGTATTTT. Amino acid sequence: CASSSPFPGDTQYF.

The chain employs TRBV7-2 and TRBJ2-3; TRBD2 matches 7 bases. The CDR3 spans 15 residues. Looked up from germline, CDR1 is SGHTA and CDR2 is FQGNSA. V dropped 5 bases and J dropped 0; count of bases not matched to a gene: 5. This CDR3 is CASSLGGMSTDTQYF. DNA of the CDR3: TGTGCCAGCAGCCTGGGGGGGATGAGCACAGATACGCAGTATTTT.

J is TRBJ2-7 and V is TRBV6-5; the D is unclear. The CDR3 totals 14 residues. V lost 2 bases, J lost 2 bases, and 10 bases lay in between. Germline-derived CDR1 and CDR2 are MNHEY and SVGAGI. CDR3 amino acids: CASSYPTETYEQYF. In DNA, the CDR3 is TGTGCCAGCAGTTACCCGACTGAAACCTACGAGCAGTACTTC.

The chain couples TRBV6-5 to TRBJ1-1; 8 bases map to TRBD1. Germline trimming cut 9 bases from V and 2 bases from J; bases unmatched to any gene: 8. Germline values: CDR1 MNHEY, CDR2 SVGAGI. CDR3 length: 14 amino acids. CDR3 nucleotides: TGTGCCAGTGTTTCCGGACAGGGTAACACTGAAGCTTTCTTT. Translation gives CASVSGQGNTEAFF.

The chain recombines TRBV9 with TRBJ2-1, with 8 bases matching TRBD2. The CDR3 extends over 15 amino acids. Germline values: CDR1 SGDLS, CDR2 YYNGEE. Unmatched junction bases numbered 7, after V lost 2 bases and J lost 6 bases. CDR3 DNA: TGTGCCAGCAGCGTTACTAGCGGTTCGGTCAATGAGCAGTTCTTC. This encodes CASSVTSGSVNEQFF.

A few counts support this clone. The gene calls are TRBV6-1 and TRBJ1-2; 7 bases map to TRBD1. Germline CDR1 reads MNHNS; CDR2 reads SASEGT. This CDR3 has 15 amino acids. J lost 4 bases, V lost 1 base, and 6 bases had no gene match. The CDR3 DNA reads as TGTGCCAGCAGTGAAGATACAGGGGTTGGCTATGGCTACACCTTC. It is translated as CASSEDTGVGYGYTF.

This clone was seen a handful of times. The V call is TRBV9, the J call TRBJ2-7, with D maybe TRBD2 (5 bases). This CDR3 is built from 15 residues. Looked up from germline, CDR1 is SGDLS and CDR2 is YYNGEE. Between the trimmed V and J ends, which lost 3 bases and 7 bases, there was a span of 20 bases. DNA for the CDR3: TGTGCCAGCAGCGGCAGAGGGAACATAAGAGAAGAGCAGTACTTC. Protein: CASSGRGNIREEQYF.

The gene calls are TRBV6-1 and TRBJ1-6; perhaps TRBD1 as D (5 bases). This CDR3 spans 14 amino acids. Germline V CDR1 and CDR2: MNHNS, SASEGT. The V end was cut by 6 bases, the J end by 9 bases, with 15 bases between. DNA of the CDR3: TGTGCCAGCAGCCTAGACAGCCTATCTTCACCCCTCCACTTT. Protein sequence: CASSLDSLSSPLHF.

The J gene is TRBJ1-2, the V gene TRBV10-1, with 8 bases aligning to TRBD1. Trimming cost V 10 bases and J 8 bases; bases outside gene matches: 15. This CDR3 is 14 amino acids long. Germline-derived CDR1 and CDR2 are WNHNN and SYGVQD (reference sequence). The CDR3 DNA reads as TGCGCCAAGCCGGGACAGGAAGGCTATAAGGGCTACACCTTC. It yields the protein CAKPGQEGYKGYTF.

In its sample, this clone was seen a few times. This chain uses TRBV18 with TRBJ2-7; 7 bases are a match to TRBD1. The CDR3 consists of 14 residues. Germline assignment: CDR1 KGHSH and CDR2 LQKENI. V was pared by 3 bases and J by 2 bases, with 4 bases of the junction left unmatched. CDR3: CASSPGQLTYEQYF. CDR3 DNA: TGTGCCAGCTCACCGGGACAGTTAACCTACGAGCAGTACTTC.

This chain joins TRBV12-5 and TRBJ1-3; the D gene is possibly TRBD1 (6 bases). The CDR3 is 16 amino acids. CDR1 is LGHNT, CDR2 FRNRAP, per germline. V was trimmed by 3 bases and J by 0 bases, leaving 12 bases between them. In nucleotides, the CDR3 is TGTGCTAGTGGTTTTCTAACAGGGAGCTCTGGAAACACCATATATTTT. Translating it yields CASGFLTGSSGNTIYF.

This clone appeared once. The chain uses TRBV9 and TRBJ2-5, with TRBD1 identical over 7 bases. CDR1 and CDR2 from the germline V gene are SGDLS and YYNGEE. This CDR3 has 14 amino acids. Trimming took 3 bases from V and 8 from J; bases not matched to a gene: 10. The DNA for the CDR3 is TGTGCCAGCAGCGAACCGGGACAGCTCCCTACCCAGTACTTC. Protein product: CASSEPGQLPTQYF.

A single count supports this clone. CDR3 region: CASSQDYRGTDTQYF. The CDR3 DNA follows: TGCGCCAGCAGCCAAGATTACAGGGGGACAGATACGCAGTATTTT. The V and J genes are TRBV4-1 and TRBJ2-3; 8 positions match TRBD1. J gave up 3 bases and V 0 bases, and 2 bases lay outside the gene matches. This CDR3 region has 15 residues. The germline CDR1 and CDR2 sequences are MGHRA and YSYEKL.

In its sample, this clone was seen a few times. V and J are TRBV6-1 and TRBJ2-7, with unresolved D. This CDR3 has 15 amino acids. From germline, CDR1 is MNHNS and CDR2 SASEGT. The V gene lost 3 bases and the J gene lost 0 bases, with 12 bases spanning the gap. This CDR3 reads CASSDRPGFSYEQYF. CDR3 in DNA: TGTGCCAGCAGTGACAGGCCAGGCTTCTCCTACGAGCAGTACTTC.

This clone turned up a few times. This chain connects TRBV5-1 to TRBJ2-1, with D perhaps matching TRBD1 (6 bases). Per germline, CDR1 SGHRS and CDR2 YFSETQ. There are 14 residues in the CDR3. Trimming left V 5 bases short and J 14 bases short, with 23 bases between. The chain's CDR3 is CASSIGGSETKKFF. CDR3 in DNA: TGCGCCAGCAGTATAGGGGGTTCTGAGACTAAAAAGTTCTTC.

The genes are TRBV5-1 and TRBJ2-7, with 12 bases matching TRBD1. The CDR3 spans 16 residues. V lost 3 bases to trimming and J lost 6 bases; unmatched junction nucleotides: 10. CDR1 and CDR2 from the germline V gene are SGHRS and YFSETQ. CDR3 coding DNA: TGCGCCAGCAGCTCTAACGCCGGGACAGGGGGCTCCGAGCAGTACTTC. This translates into CASSSNAGTGGSEQYF.

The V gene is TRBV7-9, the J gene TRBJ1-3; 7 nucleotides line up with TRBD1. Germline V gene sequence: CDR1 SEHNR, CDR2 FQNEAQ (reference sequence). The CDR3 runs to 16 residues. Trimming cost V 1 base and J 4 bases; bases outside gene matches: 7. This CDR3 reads CASSLGGTEHGNTIYF. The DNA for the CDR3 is TGTGCCAGCAGCTTAGGAGGGACAGAACACGGAAACACCATATATTTT.

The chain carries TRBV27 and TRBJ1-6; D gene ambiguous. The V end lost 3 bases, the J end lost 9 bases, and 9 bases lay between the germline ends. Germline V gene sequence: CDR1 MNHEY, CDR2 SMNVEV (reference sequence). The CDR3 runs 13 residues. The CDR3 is CASSFTDASPLHF. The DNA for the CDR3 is TGTGCCAGCAGTTTTACAGATGCTTCACCCCTCCACTTT.

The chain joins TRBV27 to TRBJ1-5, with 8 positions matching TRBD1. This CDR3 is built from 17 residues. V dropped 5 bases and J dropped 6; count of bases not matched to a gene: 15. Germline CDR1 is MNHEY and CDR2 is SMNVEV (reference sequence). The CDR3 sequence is CASSPLSPGQAGQPQHF. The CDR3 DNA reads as TGTGCCAGCAGTCCCCTCTCTCCGGGACAGGCGGGTCAGCCCCAGCATTTT.

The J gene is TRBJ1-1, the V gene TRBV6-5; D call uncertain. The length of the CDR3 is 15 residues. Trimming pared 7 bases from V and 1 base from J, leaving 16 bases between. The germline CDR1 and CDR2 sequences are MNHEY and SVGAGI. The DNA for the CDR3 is TGTGCCAGCATCCACTTGGGAGTAGCGAACACTGAAGCTTTCTTT. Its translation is CASIHLGVANTEAFF.

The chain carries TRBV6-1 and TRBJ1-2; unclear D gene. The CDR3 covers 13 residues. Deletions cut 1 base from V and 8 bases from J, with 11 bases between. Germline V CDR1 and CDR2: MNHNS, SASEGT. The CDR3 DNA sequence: TGTGCCAGCAGTGAAGTCGTAAGAGGGGGCTACACCTTC. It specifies CASSEVVRGGYTF.

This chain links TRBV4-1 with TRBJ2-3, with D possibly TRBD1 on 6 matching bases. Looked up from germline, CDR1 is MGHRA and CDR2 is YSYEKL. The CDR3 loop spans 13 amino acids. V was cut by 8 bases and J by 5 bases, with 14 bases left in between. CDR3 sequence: CASGDIREDTQYF. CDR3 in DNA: TGCGCCAGCGGGGACATTCGAGAAGATACGCAGTATTTT.